A selection of T cell receptor beta chains follows, all from one sample in a study of neurological immune-mediated disorders. TCRdb re-called the 5' RACE reads with MiXCR, one entry per CDR3 protein. The profile shows about 95,000 distinct CDR3 sequences, roughly 3.5% of them singletons. Sequencing was performed on PBMCs. The receptors originated from a woman aged 18-30 years with multiple sclerosis. CDR3s include the opening cysteine and the closing phenylalanine or tryptophan. A D gene is named only where the DNA matches it firmly. Rows may omit the clone size; those that give it use once, few, many or a size class.

v_gene	d_gene	j_gene	abundance	CDR3aa	CDR3nt
TRBV12-3/TRBV12-4	TRBD2	TRBJ2-1	-	CASSPPSGRDQFF	TGTGCCAGCAGTCCCCCTAGCGGGAGGGACCAGTTCTTC
TRBV7-2	TRBD2	TRBJ2-7	many	CASSPVEGGRVYEQYF	TGTGCCAGCAGCCCGGTAGAGGGCGGGAGGGTCTACGAGCAGTACTTC
TRBV5-1	TRBD2	TRBJ2-1	many	CASSGGLAGTEQFF	TGCGCCAGCAGCGGGGGACTAGCGGGGACTGAGCAGTTCTTC
TRBV29-1	-	TRBJ1-1	many	CSVLRVGTEAFF	TGCAGCGTCCTCCGGGTGGGCACTGAAGCTTTCTTT
TRBV28	TRBD2	TRBJ2-4	many	CATGWRESNIQYF	TGTGCCACGGGCTGGCGGGAGTCAAACATTCAGTACTTC
TRBV5-5	TRBD2	TRBJ2-3	many	CASSLGLAGTQYF	TGTGCCAGCAGCTTGGGACTAGCAGGTACGCAGTATTTT
TRBV20-1	-	TRBJ1-1	many	CSAGTGNTEAFF	TGCAGTGCTGGGACGGGGAACACTGAAGCTTTCTTT
TRBV27	TRBD1	TRBJ1-1	many	CASSLESSRGQAFF	TGTGCCAGCAGTCTCGAAAGCAGCAGGGGGCAGGCTTTCTTT
TRBV7-3	-	TRBJ1-5	many	CASSLTIVRYQPQHF	TGTGCCAGCAGCTTAACTATCGTCAGATATCAGCCCCAGCATTTT
TRBV7-2	-	TRBJ2-7	many	CASSFDQSSYEQYF	TGTGCCAGCAGCTTCGACCAAAGCTCCTACGAGCAGTACTTC
TRBV7-6	-	TRBJ1-3	-	CASSPDPAGNTIYF	TGTGCCAGCAGCCCAGACCCGGCTGGAAACACCATATATTTT
TRBV2	TRBD2	TRBJ2-7	many	CASRPGLAGRGEQYF	TGTGCCAGCAGACCTGGACTAGCCGGCCGAGGCGAGCAGTACTTC
TRBV29-1	-	TRBJ2-3	many	CSVRVGDTQYF	TGCAGCGTGAGGGTTGGAGATACGCAGTATTTT
TRBV30	TRBD2	TRBJ2-1	many	CAWSVLAGVLGRGEQFF	TGTGCCTGGAGTGTACTAGCGGGAGTCCTGGGTCGAGGAGAGCAGTTCTTC
TRBV30	-	TRBJ2-1	-	CAWSEYNEQFF	TGTGCCTGGAGTGAATATAATGAGCAGTTCTTC
TRBV5-1	TRBD1	TRBJ1-5	many	CASSLTGQGRQPQHF	TGCGCCAGCAGCTTAACCGGACAGGGGAGGCAGCCCCAGCATTTT
TRBV20-1	-	TRBJ1-1	many	CSARDPTGSATEAFF	TGCAGTGCTAGAGATCCCACAGGGTCGGCCACTGAAGCTTTCTTT
TRBV29-1	TRBD1	TRBJ1-6	-	CSASTGGNNSTLNF	TGCAGCGCCTCCACAGGGGGCAATAATTCAACCCTCAACTTT
TRBV19	-	TRBJ2-5	many	CASSIRQGREETQYF	TGTGCCAGTAGTATCCGCCAGGGACGGGAGGAGACCCAGTACTTC
TRBV9	TRBD2	TRBJ2-4	many	CASSPAPGGGTKNIQYF	TGTGCCAGCAGCCCCGCTCCGGGGGGGGGCACCAAAAACATTCAGTACTTC
TRBV5-1	TRBD1	TRBJ2-7	many	CASSPTRTGGIYEQYF	TGCGCCAGCAGCCCGACTCGGACAGGGGGCATCTACGAGCAGTACTTC
TRBV5-1	-	TRBJ2-5	many	CASSLLVFGRTTQETQYF	TGCGCCAGCAGCTTGTTGGTATTTGGGCGGACGACTCAAGAGACCCAGTACTTC
TRBV7-2	-	TRBJ1-5	-	CASSLDPGTAGQPQNF	TGTGCCAGCAGCTTAGATCCAGGAACCGCCGGGCAGCCCCAGAATTTT
TRBV7-6	TRBD2	TRBJ2-5	many	CASSLVLAGSATQYF	TGTGCCAGCAGCTTAGTCTTAGCGGGGAGCGCGACCCAGTACTTC
TRBV4-1	TRBD1	TRBJ1-2	many	CASSPQQGANYGYTF	TGCGCCAGCAGCCCGCAACAGGGGGCTAACTATGGCTACACCTTC
TRBV6-6	TRBD2	TRBJ2-2	many	CASSSSGINTGELFF	TGTGCCAGCAGTTCCAGCGGGATTAACACCGGGGAGCTGTTTTTT
TRBV3-1	-	TRBJ1-2	few	CASSQDHTGSYGYTF	TGTGCCAGCAGCCAAGATCACACAGGGAGCTATGGCTACACCTTC
TRBV4-3	-	TRBJ1-5	many	CASSQETGPDNQPQHF	TGCGCCAGCAGCCAGGAGACAGGCCCGGACAATCAGCCCCAGCATTTT
TRBV5-1	-	TRBJ2-5	many	CASSLEGSRETQYF	TGCGCCAGCAGCTTGGAGGGCAGCCGGGAGACCCAGTACTTC
TRBV7-2	TRBD2	TRBJ2-2	many	CASSFTSGSTGELFF	TGTGCCAGCAGCTTTACTAGCGGGAGTACCGGGGAGCTGTTTTTT
TRBV10-3	-	TRBJ2-7	many	CAISESSNDAYEQYF	TGTGCCATCAGTGAGTCGAGTAACGACGCCTACGAGCAGTACTTC
TRBV5-6	-	TRBJ2-7	many	CASSFPGYGGGSYEQYF	TGTGCCAGCAGTTTCCCCGGTTACGGGGGAGGATCCTACGAGCAGTACTTC
TRBV15	-	TRBJ2-1	many	CATSRGPLGPYNEQFF	TGTGCCACCAGCAGAGGCCCTCTTGGGCCCTACAATGAGCAGTTCTTC
TRBV12-3/TRBV12-4	TRBD1	TRBJ1-2	many	CASRPQTGGPYGYTF	TGTGCCAGCAGGCCCCAGACAGGGGGTCCCTATGGCTACACCTTC
TRBV7-2	-	TRBJ2-2	many	CASSYNTGELFF	TGTGCCAGCAGCTATAACACCGGGGAGCTGTTTTTT
TRBV3-1	TRBD2	TRBJ2-7	few	CASSPGLAVYEQYF	TGTGCCAGCAGCCCGGGACTAGCGGTCTACGAGCAGTACTTC
TRBV12-3/TRBV12-4	-	TRBJ2-3	many	CASSFVEGLGTDTQYF	TGTGCCAGCAGTTTTGTGGAGGGCCTAGGCACAGATACGCAGTATTTT
TRBV28	TRBD2	TRBJ2-1	many	CASSYSMGREGWNEQFF	TGTGCCAGCAGTTACTCCATGGGACGGGAGGGATGGAATGAGCAGTTCTTC
TRBV7-2	TRBD1	TRBJ2-4	many	CASSSISDRANIQYF	TGTGCCAGCAGCTCTATTTCCGACAGGGCAAACATTCAGTACTTC
TRBV14	TRBD2	TRBJ2-7	many	CASSYGGIEQYF	TGTGCCAGCAGTTACGGGGGGATCGAGCAGTACTTC
TRBV5-1	-	TRBJ1-2	many	CASQDFANYGYTF	TGCGCCAGTCAGGACTTCGCTAACTATGGCTACACCTTC
TRBV4-1	-	TRBJ2-1	many	CASSLGSYNEQFF	TGCGCCAGCAGTCTGGGCTCCTACAATGAGCAGTTCTTC
TRBV27	-	TRBJ1-1	many	CASSIAGTVNTEAFF	TGTGCCAGCAGTATTGCAGGGACCGTGAACACTGAAGCTTTCTTT
TRBV9	TRBD2	TRBJ2-7	many	CASSVGGSLAGFEQYF	TGTGCCAGCAGCGTAGGTGGGTCACTAGCGGGATTCGAGCAGTACTTC
TRBV4-3	TRBD1	TRBJ2-1	many	CASSQTKTGGSYNEQFF	TGCGCCAGCAGCCAAACCAAGACAGGGGGCTCCTACAATGAGCAGTTCTTC
TRBV5-1	TRBD1	TRBJ1-1	many	CASSLGQLGNTEAFF	TGCGCCAGCAGCCTGGGACAGTTGGGAAACACTGAAGCTTTCTTT
TRBV20-1	-	TRBJ2-5	-	CSARLLSETQYF	TGCAGTGCTAGACTATTGTCAGAGACCCAGTACTTC
TRBV20-1	-	TRBJ1-1	many	CSASRQVLAKAFF	TGCAGTGCTAGTCGGCAGGTATTGGCGAAAGCTTTCTTT
TRBV20-1	TRBD2	TRBJ2-1	few	CSARDLAGAPVRYNEQFF	TGCAGTGCTAGAGATCTAGCGGGGGCCCCGGTCCGCTACAATGAGCAGTTCTTC
TRBV10-2	-	TRBJ1-1	few	CASSDPSPGEAFF	TGCGCCAGCAGTGATCCGAGTCCGGGAGAAGCTTTCTTT
TRBV6-2/TRBV6-3	-	TRBJ1-5	many	CASSYRDRVYSNQPQHF	TGTGCCAGCAGTTACCGAGACAGAGTCTATAGCAATCAGCCCCAGCATTTT
TRBV12-3/TRBV12-4	TRBD1	TRBJ2-2	many	CASSRRQGPDWTGELFF	TGTGCCAGCAGTCGCAGACAGGGGCCAGATTGGACCGGGGAGCTGTTTTTT